The rows below give T cell receptor beta chains drawn from one sample of a study of T cells expressing NK-cell markers. Following a re-call of the 5' RACE reads, TCRdb has one entry per CDR3 protein and lacks DNA. The ten top clones account for approximately 3.6%, within a sample of 550,000 or so distinct CDR3 sequences. Material for sequencing was blood T cells: a sorted CD56 or NKG2C T cell subset, CD4+ or CD8+ T cells, or bulk PBMC T cells (not recorded which). These TCRs come from a man aged 18 to 35 in good health. CDR3s include the opening cysteine and the closing phenylalanine or tryptophan.

>TRBV29-1|TRBJ1-5
CSAAGTDNQPQHF
>TRBV12-3/TRBV12-4|TRBJ2-2
CASSLPTLSTPGELFF
>TRBV7-2|TRBJ1-5
CASSLWGRRSNQPQHF
>TRBV7-9|TRBJ2-5
CASSLVGFGEETQYF
>TRBV12-3/TRBV12-4|TRBJ2-7
CASSLKAGVISYEQYF
>TRBV6-5|TRBJ1-4
CASSSRPGGATNEKLFF
>TRBV5-5|TRBJ2-1
CASSLVTGLEQFF
>TRBV29-1|TRBJ2-6
CSAHLGVSGANVLTF
>TRBV5-4|TRBJ2-1
CASTKRETYNEQFF
>TRBV4-2|TRBJ2-5
CASSQGTGVRTQYF
>TRBV6-5|TRBJ2-3
CASRRANTQYF
>TRBV15|TRBJ2-5
CATSRAGRGETQYF
>TRBV25-1|TRBJ2-1
CASSLAGSIYNEQFF
>TRBV5-1|TRBJ1-3
CASRPDRAVGNTIYF
>TRBV5-6|TRBJ2-7
CASSSGGGPYEQYF
>TRBV16|TRBJ2-2
CASSQTLAGNTGELFF
>TRBV20-1|TRBJ2-1
CSASGSGRAANEQFF
>TRBV7-9|TRBJ2-3
CASSPYGGDTQYF
>TRBV2|TRBJ2-2
CASSDVGGELFF
>TRBV7-7|TRBJ2-5
CASSLNGLETQYF
>TRBV7-7|TRBJ2-2
CASSPAPGQGYTGELFF
>TRBV7-2|TRBJ2-2
CASSFDSRPTGELFF